These 3 T cell receptor beta chains were all obtained from the same sample, sequenced in a study of early T cells in non-severe SARS-CoV-2 infection. TCRdb used MiXCR to reprocess the 5' RACE reads, holding one entry per CDR3 protein. The table records approximately 100,000 distinct CDR3 sequences, 11% to 15% of them present only once. What was sequenced was whole blood. The receptor set was obtained from an adult who was a healthcare worker with PCR-confirmed SARS-CoV-2 infection or an uninfected control (not recorded which).

This clonotype appeared once. The CDR3 sequence: CASGQGSGNTIYF. In nucleotides, the CDR3 is TGTGCCAGCGGACAGGGCTCTGGAAACACCATATATTTT. The chain couples TRBV9 to TRBJ1-3, with TRBD1 identical over 8 bases. The CDR3 length is 13 residues. With 7 bases clipped from V and 0 bases from J, the junction kept 0 bases outside the gene matches. CDR1 is SGDLS and CDR2 is YYNGEE in the germline V gene.

This clonotype was seen many times. A read error may account for a junction end that differs from germline. This chain connects TRBV20-1 to TRBJ1-5; TRBD1 might be the D (6 bases). This CDR3 is 14 amino acids long. Germline lookup yields CDR1 DFQATT and CDR2 SNEGSKA (reference sequence). This CDR3 reads CSAGDRSGNQPQHF. The CDR3 bases are TGCAGTGCTGGAGACAGGAGTGGCAATCAGCCCCAGCATTTT.

This clonotype has ten or more counts. The rearrangement uses TRBV20-1 and TRBJ1-1; possible D gene TRBD1, 5 bases. The CDR3 totals 10 residues. CDR1 is DFQATT, CDR2 SNEGSKA, per germline (reference sequence). CDR3 region: CSARGTEAFF. The CDR3, as DNA: TGCAGCGCAAGGGGCACTGAAGCTTTCTTT.